These T cell receptor beta chains were read from a single sample in a study of T-cell reconstitution after alpha-beta-depleted transplantation in children. TCRdb used MiXCR to reprocess the PCR reads, holding one entry per CDR3 protein. Of over 200,000 distinct CDR3 sequences in the sample, approximately 15% are singletons; the top ten hold about two fifths. This sample comprised PBMCs, mostly from graft donor cells, obtained 360 days after TCRalphabeta/CD19-depleted stem cell transplant. The source is a male patient between 2 and 15 years old who had a stem cell transplant for acute lymphoblastic leukemia, so the T cells may come from the graft donor. Both conserved end residues are part of each CDR3. Fields, in order: D gene, J gene, V gene, clone size, CDR3 DNA, CDR3 protein. A D gene is named only where the DNA matches it firmly. For some rows the clone size is stated as once, few or many, or as a class when expanded; others skip it.

d_call: NA; j_call: TRBJ2-7; v_call: TRBV4-2; clone_size: NA; cdr3_nt: TGTGCCAGCAGCCCTAGGCTCCACCGCTCTAGGGAGCAGTACTTC; cdr3_aa: CASSPRLHRSREQYF
d_call: TRBD1; j_call: TRBJ2-2; v_call: TRBV24-1; clone_size: NA; cdr3_nt: TGTGCCACCGCCGCGACAGGGGGCACCGGGGAGCTGTTTTTT; cdr3_aa: CATAATGGTGELFF
d_call: NA; j_call: TRBJ1-2; v_call: TRBV3-1; clone_size: NA; cdr3_nt: TGTGCCAGCAGCCCCAGGGACGGAATCTATGGCTACACCTTC; cdr3_aa: CASSPRDGIYGYTF
d_call: TRBD1; j_call: TRBJ1-1; v_call: TRBV20-1; clone_size: few; cdr3_nt: TGCAGTGCGCTACAGGGGGCTATCCCATGGAACTTT; cdr3_aa: CSALQGAIPWNF
d_call: NA; j_call: TRBJ2-7; v_call: TRBV20-1; clone_size: NA; cdr3_nt: TGCAGTGCTAAAGTTAGGGTAAATTCCTACGAGCAGTACTTC; cdr3_aa: CSAKVRVNSYEQYF
d_call: NA; j_call: TRBJ1-1; v_call: TRBV7-6; clone_size: many; cdr3_nt: TGTGCCAGCAGCTTTTGGGCAGACTCCACTGAAGCTTTCTTT; cdr3_aa: CASSFWADSTEAFF
d_call: NA; j_call: TRBJ2-3; v_call: TRBV2; clone_size: many; cdr3_nt: TGTGCCAGCAGCTCAGACCTAGGACGCACAGATACGCAGTATTTT; cdr3_aa: CASSSDLGRTDTQYF
d_call: NA; j_call: TRBJ1-3; v_call: TRBV6-1; clone_size: NA; cdr3_nt: TGTGCCAGCAGTCCAGGTCTAGGTGGAAACACCATATATTTT; cdr3_aa: CASSPGLGGNTIYF
d_call: NA; j_call: TRBJ2-5; v_call: TRBV6-1; clone_size: NA; cdr3_nt: TGTGCCAGCAGAGGACTTAGCGGACCTTACCAAGAGACCCAGTACTTC; cdr3_aa: CASRGLSGPYQETQYF
d_call: NA; j_call: TRBJ1-1; v_call: TRBV7-9; clone_size: few; cdr3_nt: TGTGCCAGCAGCCCACCGAGACGGTTTGAAGCTTTCTTT; cdr3_aa: CASSPPRRFEAFF
d_call: NA; j_call: TRBJ1-5; v_call: TRBV28; clone_size: few; cdr3_nt: TGTGCCAGCAGTCTACAGGGCTTCCAGCCCCAGCATTTT; cdr3_aa: CASSLQGFQPQHF
d_call: NA; j_call: TRBJ2-7; v_call: TRBV15; clone_size: NA; cdr3_nt: TGTGCCACCAGCAGAGATGAGGGGATATCCTACGAGCAGTACTTC; cdr3_aa: CATSRDEGISYEQYF
d_call: NA; j_call: TRBJ1-1; v_call: TRBV25-1; clone_size: few; cdr3_nt: TGTGCCAGCAGTGGGCCGGGACGGTGGATGAACACTGAAGCTTTCTTT; cdr3_aa: CASSGPGRWMNTEAFF
d_call: TRBD2; j_call: TRBJ2-1; v_call: TRBV2; clone_size: few; cdr3_nt: TGTGCCACGCGGGGGAGGGAGCAGTTCTTC; cdr3_aa: CATRGREQFF
d_call: TRBD1; j_call: TRBJ1-1; v_call: TRBV10-3; clone_size: few; cdr3_nt: TGTGCCATCACCTGGGACAGTTCGAACACTGAAGCTTTCTTT; cdr3_aa: CAITWDSSNTEAFF
d_call: NA; j_call: TRBJ1-5; v_call: TRBV7-2; clone_size: few; cdr3_nt: TGTGCCAGCAGCTTAGGGGGGGGGACCAATCAGCCCCAGCATTTT; cdr3_aa: CASSLGGGTNQPQHF
d_call: NA; j_call: TRBJ2-7; v_call: TRBV5-1; clone_size: few; cdr3_nt: TGCGCCAGCAGCTTGGGACCTAACGAGCAGTACTTC; cdr3_aa: CASSLGPNEQYF
d_call: NA; j_call: TRBJ2-3; v_call: TRBV2; clone_size: NA; cdr3_nt: TGTGCCAGCACCGTAGCGAGGACAGATACGCAGTATTTT; cdr3_aa: CASTVARTDTQYF
d_call: NA; j_call: TRBJ1-6; v_call: TRBV2; clone_size: few; cdr3_nt: TGTGCCAGCAGGGGTCTACTGAGCTCCTATAATTCACCCCTCCACTTT; cdr3_aa: CASRGLLSSYNSPLHF
d_call: NA; j_call: TRBJ2-7; v_call: TRBV3-1; clone_size: few; cdr3_nt: TGTGCCAGCAGCCAATTTGGGCCAGCGTCCTCCTACGAGCAGTACTTC; cdr3_aa: CASSQFGPASSYEQYF
d_call: NA; j_call: TRBJ2-5; v_call: TRBV7-2; clone_size: NA; cdr3_nt: TGTGCCAGCAGCTTAATCCAAGGCACGGTAGAGACCCAGTACTTC; cdr3_aa: CASSLIQGTVETQYF
d_call: NA; j_call: TRBJ2-3; v_call: TRBV18; clone_size: NA; cdr3_nt: TGTGCCAGCTCCCCCAGGTGGGGGACCTCGGGAGATACGCAGTATTTT; cdr3_aa: CASSPRWGTSGDTQYF
d_call: NA; j_call: TRBJ2-2; v_call: TRBV12-5; clone_size: NA; cdr3_nt: TGTGCTAGTGGTTTGGTTATCGGGGGGCCCTCGAACACCGGGGAGCTGTTTTTT; cdr3_aa: CASGLVIGGPSNTGELFF
d_call: NA; j_call: TRBJ2-7; v_call: TRBV12-3/TRBV12-4; clone_size: NA; cdr3_nt: TGTGCCAGCAGTTTAGATCCTCGGAGCTACTACGAGCAGTACTTC; cdr3_aa: CASSLDPRSYYEQYF
d_call: NA; j_call: TRBJ2-1; v_call: TRBV11-2; clone_size: few; cdr3_nt: TGTGCCAGCAGCTTAGATCGGTGGGGCAGCACTACTTACAATGAGCAGTTCTTC; cdr3_aa: CASSLDRWGSTTYNEQFF
d_call: TRBD2; j_call: TRBJ2-1; v_call: TRBV2; clone_size: few; cdr3_nt: TGTGCCAGCAGCTCCCAAGGGTTACTAGCGGGGGGGCAATACTCCTACAATGAGCAGTTCTTC; cdr3_aa: CASSSQGLLAGGQYSYNEQFF
d_call: NA; j_call: TRBJ2-5; v_call: TRBV7-6; clone_size: NA; cdr3_nt: TGTGCCAGCAGCTTAGTTTTGGTCCCGGGACTTCTAGCGGAGACCCAGTACTTC; cdr3_aa: CASSLVLVPGLLAETQYF
d_call: TRBD2; j_call: TRBJ2-1; v_call: TRBV29-1; clone_size: many; cdr3_nt: TGCAGCGTGGGATATAGCGGGAGTCCTAACAATGAGCAGTTCTTC; cdr3_aa: CSVGYSGSPNNEQFF
d_call: TRBD2; j_call: TRBJ2-1; v_call: TRBV18; clone_size: few; cdr3_nt: TGTGCCAGCTCCTACCGGGACAGCAGACTAGCGGGATTCTACAATGAGCAGTTCTTC; cdr3_aa: CASSYRDSRLAGFYNEQFF
d_call: TRBD1; j_call: TRBJ2-1; v_call: TRBV12-3/TRBV12-4; clone_size: many; cdr3_nt: TGTGCCAGCAGTTTTCATCACAGGGGGAATGAGCAGTTCTTC; cdr3_aa: CASSFHHRGNEQFF
d_call: NA; j_call: TRBJ1-1; v_call: TRBV28; clone_size: few; cdr3_nt: TGTGCCAGCAGCCGACTTACAGGGATTAACACTGAAGCTTTCTTT; cdr3_aa: CASSRLTGINTEAFF
d_call: NA; j_call: TRBJ1-1; v_call: TRBV29-1; clone_size: NA; cdr3_nt: TGCAGCTCCCGAGACAAGGCAAACACTGAAGCTTTCTTT; cdr3_aa: CSSRDKANTEAFF
d_call: NA; j_call: TRBJ2-2; v_call: TRBV29-1; clone_size: few; cdr3_nt: TGCAGCGCCTCCCCATGGGGTCATCAGGACGGGGAGCTGTTTTTT; cdr3_aa: CSASPWGHQDGELFF
d_call: NA; j_call: TRBJ2-3; v_call: TRBV7-2; clone_size: NA; cdr3_nt: TGTGCCAGCAGCTTAGTTTCAAACTTCCAAAGGGATACGCAGTATTTT; cdr3_aa: CASSLVSNFQRDTQYF
d_call: NA; j_call: TRBJ1-6; v_call: TRBV12-3/TRBV12-4; clone_size: NA; cdr3_nt: TGTGCCAGCAGTTTAAAAAGTAGCAATTCACCCCTCCACTTT; cdr3_aa: CASSLKSSNSPLHF
d_call: TRBD1; j_call: TRBJ1-1; v_call: TRBV5-5; clone_size: few; cdr3_nt: TGTGCCAGCAGCCTCCAAGGGGGCTTGAACACTGAAGCTTTCTTT; cdr3_aa: CASSLQGGLNTEAFF
d_call: NA; j_call: TRBJ2-6; v_call: TRBV18; clone_size: NA; cdr3_nt: TGTGCCAGCTCACCTACAGGGCCTGGGGCCAACGTCCTGACTTTC; cdr3_aa: CASSPTGPGANVLTF